Detailed here is one T cell receptor beta chain. The data were produced by immunoSEQ multiplex PCR, yet TCRdb's version contains in-frame clones alone and is incomplete. Of under 65,000 clones listed, 80% to 90% were seen once; the top ten hold 5.6%. The CDR3 runs 14 residues. The germline CDR1 and CDR2 sequences are SGHRS and YFSETQ. The trim removed 4 bases at V and 7 bases at J, leaving 6 bases unmatched. This specimen comes from a study of blood T cell repertoires in COVID-19. The V and J genes are TRBV5-1 and TRBJ2-1; TRBD1 aligns across 9 bases. The clonotype was recovered from a woman aged 55-69 years with acute or convalescent COVID-19. Sequenced input: peripheral blood. DNA for the CDR3: TGCGCCAGCAGCCCAGGACAGGGGAGGAATGAGCAGTTCTTC. Translating it yields CASSPGQGRNEQFF.